This TCR beta chain appears in the sequencing data of a study of cytotoxic CD8 clonotypes in ibrutinib-treated CLL. The CDR3 spans 15 residues. Germline-derived CDR1 and CDR2 are SGHVS and FQNEAQ. V shed 0 bases and J shed 5 bases, with 12 bases lying between them. Method: immunoSEQ multiplex PCR; TCRdb's copy keeps in-frame clones and lacks some. The sample holds just over 200,000 clones, 60% to 80% seen once. This clone occurred a few times. V usage is TRBV7-8 and J usage is TRBJ2-3; no definite D call. This sequence was found in a human donor with chronic lymphocytic leukemia. The material sequenced was PBMCs, taken after 12 months of ibrutinib treatment. CDR3 nucleotides: TGTGCCAGCAGCTTAGCACACCACCGAGGAGATACGCAGTATTTT. It encodes CASSLAHHRGDTQYF.